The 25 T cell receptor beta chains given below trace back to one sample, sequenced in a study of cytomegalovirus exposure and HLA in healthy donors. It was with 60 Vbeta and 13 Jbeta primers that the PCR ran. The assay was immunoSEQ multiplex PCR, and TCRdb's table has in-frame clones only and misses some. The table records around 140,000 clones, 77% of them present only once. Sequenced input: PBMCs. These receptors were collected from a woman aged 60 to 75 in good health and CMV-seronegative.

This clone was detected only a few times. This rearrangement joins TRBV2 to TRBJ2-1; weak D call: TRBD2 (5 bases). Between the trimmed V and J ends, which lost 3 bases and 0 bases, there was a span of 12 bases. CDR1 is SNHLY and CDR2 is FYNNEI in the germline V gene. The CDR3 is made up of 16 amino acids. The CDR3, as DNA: TGTGCCAGCAGTGATCCGCTAGCTCGCTCCTACAATGAGCAGTTCTTC. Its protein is CASSDPLARSYNEQFF. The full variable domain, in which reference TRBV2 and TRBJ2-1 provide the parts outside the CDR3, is EPEVTQTPSHQVTQMGQEVILRCVPISNHLYFYWYRQILGQKVEFLVSFYNNEISEKSEIFDDQFSVERPDGSNFTLKIRSTKLEDSAMYFCASSDPLARSYNEQFFGPGTRLTVL.

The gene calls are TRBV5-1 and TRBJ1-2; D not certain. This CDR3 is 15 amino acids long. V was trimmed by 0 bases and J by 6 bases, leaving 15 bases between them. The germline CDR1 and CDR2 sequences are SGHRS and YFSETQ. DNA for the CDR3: TGCGCCAGCAGCTTGGCTGCGGGCCTAGGCCATGGCTACACCTTC. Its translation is CASSLAAGLGHGYTF.

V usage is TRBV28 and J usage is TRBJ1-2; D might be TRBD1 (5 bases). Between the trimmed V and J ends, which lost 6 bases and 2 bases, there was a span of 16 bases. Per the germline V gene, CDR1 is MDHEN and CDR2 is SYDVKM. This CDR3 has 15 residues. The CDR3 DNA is TGTGCCAGCAGGCTTTCCGCTGCAGGGAACTATGGCTACACCTTC. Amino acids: CASRLSAAGNYGYTF.

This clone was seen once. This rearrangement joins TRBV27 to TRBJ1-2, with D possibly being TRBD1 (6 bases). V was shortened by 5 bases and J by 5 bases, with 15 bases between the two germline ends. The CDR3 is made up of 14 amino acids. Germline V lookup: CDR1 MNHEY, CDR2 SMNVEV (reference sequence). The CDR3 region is CASSASDRQYGYTF. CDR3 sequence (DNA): TGTGCCAGCAGTGCCTCCGACAGGCAGTATGGCTACACCTTC.

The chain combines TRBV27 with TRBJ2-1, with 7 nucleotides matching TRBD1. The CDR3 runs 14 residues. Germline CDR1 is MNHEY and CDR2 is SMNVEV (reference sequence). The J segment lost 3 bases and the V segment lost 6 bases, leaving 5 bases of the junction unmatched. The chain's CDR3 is CASRVQGVYNEQFF. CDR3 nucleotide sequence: TGTGCCAGCAGGGTTCAGGGGGTCTACAATGAGCAGTTCTTC.

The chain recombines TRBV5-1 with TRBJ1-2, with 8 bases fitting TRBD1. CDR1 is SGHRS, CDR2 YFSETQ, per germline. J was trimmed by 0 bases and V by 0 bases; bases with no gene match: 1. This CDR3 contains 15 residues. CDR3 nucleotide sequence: TGCGCCAGCAGCTTGGGGACAGGGACTAACTATGGCTACACCTTC. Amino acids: CASSLGTGTNYGYTF.

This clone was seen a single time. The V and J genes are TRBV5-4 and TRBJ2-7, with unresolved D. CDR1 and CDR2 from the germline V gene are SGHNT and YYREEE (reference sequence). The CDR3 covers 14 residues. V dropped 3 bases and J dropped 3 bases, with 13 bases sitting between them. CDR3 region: CASSSLAGRYEQYF. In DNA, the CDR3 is TGTGCCAGCAGCTCACTTGCTGGTCGCTACGAGCAGTACTTC.

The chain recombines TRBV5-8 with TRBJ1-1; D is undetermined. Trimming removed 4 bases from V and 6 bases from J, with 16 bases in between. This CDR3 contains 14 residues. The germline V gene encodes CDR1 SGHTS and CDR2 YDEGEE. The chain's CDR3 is CASSLTPDLAEAFF. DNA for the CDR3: TGTGCCAGCAGCCTTACTCCCGATTTAGCTGAAGCTTTCTTT.

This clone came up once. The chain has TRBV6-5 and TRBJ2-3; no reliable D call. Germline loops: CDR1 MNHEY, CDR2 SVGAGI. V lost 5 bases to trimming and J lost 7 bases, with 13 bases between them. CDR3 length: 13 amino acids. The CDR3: CASSPTALNTQYF. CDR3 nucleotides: TGTGCCAGCAGTCCTACTGCCCTAAATACGCAGTATTTT.

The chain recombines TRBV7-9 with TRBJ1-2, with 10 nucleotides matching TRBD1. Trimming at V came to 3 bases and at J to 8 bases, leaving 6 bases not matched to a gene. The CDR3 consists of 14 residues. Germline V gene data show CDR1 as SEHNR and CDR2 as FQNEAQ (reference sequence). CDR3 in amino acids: CASSLTGGAGGYTF. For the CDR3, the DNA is TGTGCCAGCAGCTTGACAGGGGGCGCAGGCGGCTACACCTTC. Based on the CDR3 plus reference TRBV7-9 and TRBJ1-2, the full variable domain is DTGVSQNPRHKITKRGQNVTFRCDPISEHNRLYWYRQTLGQGPEFLTYFQNEAQLEKSRLLSDRFSAERPKGSFSTLEIQRTEQGDSAMYLCASSLTGGAGGYTFGSGTRLTVV.

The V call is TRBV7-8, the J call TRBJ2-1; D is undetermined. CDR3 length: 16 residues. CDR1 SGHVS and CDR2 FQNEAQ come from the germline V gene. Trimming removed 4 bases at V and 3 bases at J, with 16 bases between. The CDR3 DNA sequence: TGTGCCAGCAGCTCCGCCTGGGCTTCTGACTACAATGAGCAGTTCTTC. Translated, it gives CASSSAWASDYNEQFF.

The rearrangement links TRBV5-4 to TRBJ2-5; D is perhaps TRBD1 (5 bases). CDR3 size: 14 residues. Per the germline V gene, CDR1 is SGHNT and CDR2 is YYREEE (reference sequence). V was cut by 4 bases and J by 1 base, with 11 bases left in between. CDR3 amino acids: CASSNRQLQETQYF. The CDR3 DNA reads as TGTGCCAGCAGCAACAGACAGCTCCAAGAGACCCAGTACTTC.

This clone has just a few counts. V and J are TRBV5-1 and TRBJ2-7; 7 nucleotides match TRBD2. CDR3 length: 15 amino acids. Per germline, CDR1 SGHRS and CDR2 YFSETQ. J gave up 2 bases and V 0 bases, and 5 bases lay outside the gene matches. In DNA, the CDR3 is TGCGCCAGCAGCTTGGCTAGCGGTCTAGCCTACGAGCAGTACTTC. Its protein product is CASSLASGLAYEQYF.

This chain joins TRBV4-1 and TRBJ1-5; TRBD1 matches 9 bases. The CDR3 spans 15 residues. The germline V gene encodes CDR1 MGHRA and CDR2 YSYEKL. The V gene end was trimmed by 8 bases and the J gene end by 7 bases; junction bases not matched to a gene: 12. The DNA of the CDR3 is TGCGCCAGCGCGCAGTCGGGACAGGGAACCCAGCCCCAGCATTTT. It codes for CASAQSGQGTQPQHF.

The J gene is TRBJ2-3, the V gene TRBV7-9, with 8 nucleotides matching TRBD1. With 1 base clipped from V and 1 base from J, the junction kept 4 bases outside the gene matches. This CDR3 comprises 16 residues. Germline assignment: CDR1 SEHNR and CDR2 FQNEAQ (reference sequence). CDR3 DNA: TGTGCCAGCAGCTTAGACCCGGGACAGGGCACAGATACGCAGTATTTT. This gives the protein CASSLDPGQGTDTQYF.

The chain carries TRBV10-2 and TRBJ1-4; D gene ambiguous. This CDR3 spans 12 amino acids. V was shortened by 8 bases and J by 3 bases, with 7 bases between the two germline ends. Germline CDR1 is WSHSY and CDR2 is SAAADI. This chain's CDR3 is CASQASNEKLFF. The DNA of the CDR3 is TGCGCCAGCCAAGCTTCTAATGAAAAACTGTTTTTT.

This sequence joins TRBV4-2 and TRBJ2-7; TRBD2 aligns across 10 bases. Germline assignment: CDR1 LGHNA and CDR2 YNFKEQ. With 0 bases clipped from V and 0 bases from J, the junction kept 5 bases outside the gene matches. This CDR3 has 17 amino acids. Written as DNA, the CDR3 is TGTGCCAGCAGCCAAGACCTAGCGGGAGACAGCTCCTACGAGCAGTACTTC. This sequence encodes CASSQDLAGDSSYEQYF.

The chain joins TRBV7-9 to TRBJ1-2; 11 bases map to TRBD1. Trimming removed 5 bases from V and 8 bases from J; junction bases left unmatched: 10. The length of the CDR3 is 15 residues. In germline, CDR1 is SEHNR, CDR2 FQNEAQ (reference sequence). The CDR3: CASSPGTGGPIGYTF. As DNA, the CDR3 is TGTGCCAGCAGCCCCGGGACAGGGGGTCCTATAGGCTACACCTTC. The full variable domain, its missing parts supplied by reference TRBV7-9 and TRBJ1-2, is DTGVSQNPRHKITKRGQNVTFRCDPISEHNRLYWYRQTLGQGPEFLTYFQNEAQLEKSRLLSDRFSAERPKGSFSTLEIQRTEQGDSAMYLCASSPGTGGPIGYTFGSGTRLTVV.

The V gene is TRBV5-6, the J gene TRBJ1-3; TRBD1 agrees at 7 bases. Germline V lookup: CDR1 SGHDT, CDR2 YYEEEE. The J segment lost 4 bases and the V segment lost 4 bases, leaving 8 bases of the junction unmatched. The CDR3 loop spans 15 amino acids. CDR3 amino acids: CASSPNRGAGNTIYF. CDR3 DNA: TGTGCCAGCAGCCCAAACAGGGGCGCCGGAAACACCATATATTTT.

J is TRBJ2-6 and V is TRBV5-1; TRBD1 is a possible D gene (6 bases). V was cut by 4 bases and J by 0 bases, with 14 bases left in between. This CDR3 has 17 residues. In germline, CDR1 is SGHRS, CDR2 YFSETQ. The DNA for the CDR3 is TGCGCCAGCAGCCAGGACAGACCTAGCTCTGGGGCCAACGTCCTGACTTTC. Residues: CASSQDRPSSGANVLTF.

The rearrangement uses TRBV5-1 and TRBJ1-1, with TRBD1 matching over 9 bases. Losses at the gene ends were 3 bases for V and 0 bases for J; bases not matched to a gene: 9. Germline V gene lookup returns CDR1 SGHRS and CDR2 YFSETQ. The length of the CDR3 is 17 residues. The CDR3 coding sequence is TGCGCCAGCAGCTGGGGGACAGGGAGGGAGATGAACACTGAAGCTTTCTTT. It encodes CASSWGTGREMNTEAFF.

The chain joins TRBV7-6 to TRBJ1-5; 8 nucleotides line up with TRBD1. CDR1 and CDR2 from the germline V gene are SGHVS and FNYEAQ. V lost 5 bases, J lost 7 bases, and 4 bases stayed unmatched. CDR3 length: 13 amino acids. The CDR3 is CASSRTGFQPQHF. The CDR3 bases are TGTGCCAGCAGCCGGACAGGGTTCCAGCCCCAGCATTTT.

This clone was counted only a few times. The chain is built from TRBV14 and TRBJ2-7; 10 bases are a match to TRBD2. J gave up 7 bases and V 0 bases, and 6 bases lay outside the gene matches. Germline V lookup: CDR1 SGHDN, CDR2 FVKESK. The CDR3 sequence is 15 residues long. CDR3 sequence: CASSQDLAGAREQYF. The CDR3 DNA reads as TGTGCCAGCAGCCAAGACCTAGCGGGGGCTCGGGAGCAGTACTTC. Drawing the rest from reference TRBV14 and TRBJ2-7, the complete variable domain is EAGVTQFPSHSVIEKGQTVTLRCDPISGHDNLYWYRRVMGKEIKFLLHFVKESKQDESGMPNNRFLAERTGGTYSTLKVQPAELEDSGVYFCASSQDLAGAREQYFGPGTRLTVT.

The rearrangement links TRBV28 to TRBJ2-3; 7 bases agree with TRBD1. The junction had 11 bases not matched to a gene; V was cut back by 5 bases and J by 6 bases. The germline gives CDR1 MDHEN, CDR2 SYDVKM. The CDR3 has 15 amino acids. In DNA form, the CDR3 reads TGTGCCAGCAGTCTATTAGAGGGGGCCGGGGATACGCAGTATTTT. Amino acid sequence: CASSLLEGAGDTQYF. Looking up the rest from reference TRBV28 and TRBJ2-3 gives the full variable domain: DVKVTQSSRYLVKRTGEKVFLECVQDMDHENMFWYRQDPGLGLRLIYFSYDVKMKEKGDIPEGYSVSREKKERFSLILESASTNQTSMYLCASSLLEGAGDTQYFGPGTRLTVL.

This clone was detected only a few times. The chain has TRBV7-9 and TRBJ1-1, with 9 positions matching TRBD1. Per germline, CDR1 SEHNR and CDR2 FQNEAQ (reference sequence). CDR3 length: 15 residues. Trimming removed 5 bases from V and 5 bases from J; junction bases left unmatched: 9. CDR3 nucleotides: TGTGCCAGCAGCCCCGGGACAGGGCGGGCAACTGAAGCTTTCTTT. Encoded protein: CASSPGTGRATEAFF. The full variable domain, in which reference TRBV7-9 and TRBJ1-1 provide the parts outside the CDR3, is DTGVSQNPRHKITKRGQNVTFRCDPISEHNRLYWYRQTLGQGPEFLTYFQNEAQLEKSRLLSDRFSAERPKGSFSTLEIQRTEQGDSAMYLCASSPGTGRATEAFFGQGTRLTVV.